This T cell receptor (beta chain) appears in the sequencing data of a study of blood T cell repertoires in COVID-19. Measured with immunoSEQ multiplex PCR; TCRdb has only the in-frame clones, and not every one. Seen here are approximately 300,000 clones, about 85% observed once, and the top ten hold 0.87%. The CDR3 extends over 15 amino acids. J gave up 2 bases and V 5 bases, and 8 bases lay outside the gene matches. The germline gives CDR1 SGHDT, CDR2 YYEEEE. This clonotype was obtained from a human donor with COVID-19, enrolled during active disease. The donor label of this sample is uncertain. Source material: peripheral blood. V gene TRBV5-6 combines with J gene TRBJ1-2; 8 bases align to TRBD1. The DNA of the CDR3 is TGTGCCAGCAGACAACTGGACAGGGCAAACTATGGCTACACCTTC. Residues: CASRQLDRANYGYTF.